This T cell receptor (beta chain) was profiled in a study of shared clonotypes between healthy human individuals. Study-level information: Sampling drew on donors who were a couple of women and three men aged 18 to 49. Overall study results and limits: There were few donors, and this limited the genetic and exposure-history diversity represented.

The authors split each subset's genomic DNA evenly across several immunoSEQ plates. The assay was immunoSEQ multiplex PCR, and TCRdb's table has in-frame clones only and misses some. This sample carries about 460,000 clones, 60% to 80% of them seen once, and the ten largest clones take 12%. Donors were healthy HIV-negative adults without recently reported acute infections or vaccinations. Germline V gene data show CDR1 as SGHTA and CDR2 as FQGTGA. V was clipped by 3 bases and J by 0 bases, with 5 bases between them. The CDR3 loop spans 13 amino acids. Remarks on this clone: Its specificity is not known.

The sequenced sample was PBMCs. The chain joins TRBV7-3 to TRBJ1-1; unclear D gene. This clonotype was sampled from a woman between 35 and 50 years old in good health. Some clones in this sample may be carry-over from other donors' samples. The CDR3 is CASSLAMNTEAFF. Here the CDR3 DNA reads TGTGCCAGCAGCTTGGCCATGAACACTGAAGCTTTCTTT.